The text below deals with one T cell receptor (beta chain). Its antigen is unidentified. This sample was taken from a study of CD4 T cells in relation to SARS-CoV-2 and coronaviruses. About the study: PBMCs were cultured with antigen for around nine days before TCR beta sequencing.

Points from the study as a whole: Crossreactivity was assessed only for spike protein, not other viral proteins.

Germline CDR1 and CDR2: SSHAT and FNYEAQ (reference sequence). The junction had 5 bases not matched to a gene; V was cut back by 6 bases and J by 1 base. The CDR3 totals 16 residues. Using immunoSEQ multiplex PCR, the repertoire was profiled, and TCRdb retains in-frame clones only, with some absent. The table lists 35,000 to 45,000 clones, roughly 82% of them singletons, with 20% in the top ten. This sequence joins TRBV7-7 and TRBJ2-5; 13 nucleotides agree with TRBD2. The TCR was taken from an adult with COVID-19. The source material was memory CD4+ T cells from PBMCs, cultured in vitro. CDR3 protein: CASSQLAGGFQETQYF. The DNA for the CDR3 is TGTGCCAGCAGTCAACTAGCGGGAGGGTTCCAAGAGACCCAGTACTTC. The entire variable domain, with the rest obtained from reference TRBV7-7 and TRBJ2-5, is as follows: GAGVSQSPRYKVTKRGQDVTLRCDPISSHATLYWYQQALGQGPEFLTYFNYEAQPDKSGLPSDRFSAERPEGSISTLTIQRTEQRDSAMYRCASSQLAGGFQETQYFGPGTRLLVL.